The entry that follows covers one TCR beta chain sequence. Germline V CDR1 and CDR2: SGHDT, YYEEEE. This CDR3 is 13 amino acids long. The sample comes from a study of CXCR3-negative and CXCR3-positive naive CD8 T cells. The authors prepared UMI-labeled TRB cDNA libraries by 5' RACE. With the 5' RACE reads reprocessed, TCRdb shows one record per CDR3 protein and no DNA. The sample table includes about 130,000 distinct CDR3 sequences. The J gene is TRBJ2-7, the V gene TRBV5-6; the D call from TCRdb, TRBD1, cannot be confirmed without DNA. This clonotype originated in a human donor in good health. Some clones in this sample may be carry-over from other donors' samples. The sample comprised naive CXCR3- CD8+ T cells from blood. This sample's subset: CD45RO-CCR7+CD27+CD95- naive CD8+ T cells lacking CXCR3 (TNR3-). The CDR3 region is CASSLGGRGEQYF.